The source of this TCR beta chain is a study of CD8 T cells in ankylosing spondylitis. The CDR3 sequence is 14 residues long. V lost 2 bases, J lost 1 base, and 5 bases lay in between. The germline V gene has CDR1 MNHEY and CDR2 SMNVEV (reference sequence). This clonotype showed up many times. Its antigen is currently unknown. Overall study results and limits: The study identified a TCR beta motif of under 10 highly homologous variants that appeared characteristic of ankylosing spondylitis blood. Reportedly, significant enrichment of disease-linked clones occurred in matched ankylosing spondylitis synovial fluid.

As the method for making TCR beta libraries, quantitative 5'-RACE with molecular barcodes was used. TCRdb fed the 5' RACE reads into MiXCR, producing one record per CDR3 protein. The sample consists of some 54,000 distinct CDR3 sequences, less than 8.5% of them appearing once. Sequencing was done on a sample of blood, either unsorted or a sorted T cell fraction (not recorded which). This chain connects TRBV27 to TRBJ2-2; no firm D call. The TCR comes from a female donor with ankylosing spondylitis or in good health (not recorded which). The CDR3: CASSLKENTGELFF. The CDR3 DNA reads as TGTGCCAGCAGTTTAAAGGAGAACACCGGGGAGCTGTTTTTT.